Included here is one T cell receptor beta chain sequence, with context. What this receptor recognizes is not known. No much larger clone exists at a distance of one base, and base qualities are not known. Libraries were made using 5' RACE. Sequenced using an Illumina HiSeq 2500. A second PCR of roughly 7 to 11 cycles was run with a J-beta primer mix and a sample-barcoded 5' primer. A template-switch 5' adaptor carrying 12 random nucleotides introduced a unique molecular identifier onto each TCR beta cDNA molecule. At least 3 million CDR3-containing paired-end reads were obtained from each sample. First-strand cDNA synthesis was performed from all RNA using the Mint cDNA synthesis kit, with priming by a TRBC-specific oligonucleotide. Following uracil-DNA glycosylase treatment, all cDNA underwent a first 18-cycle PCR with the universal primers M1SS and BC2_uni_R. As for how the authors treated the data: For normalization, 1 million high-quality reads, each with a distinct molecular identifier, were randomly selected from each sample. Instead of being binned into consensus sequences, reads with shared molecular identifiers were discarded. MiTCR, with a Q25 quality threshold and the strictest error-elimination algorithm, was used for CDR3 identification, clonotype clustering and error correction. Lower-bound total TCR beta diversity was estimated with a nonparametric unseen species model using Euler transformation. Starting from the raw public reads, TCRdb applied fastp trimming at Q25, assembled clones with MiXCR and retained in-frame beta chains. Each CDR3 protein gets just one entry, which takes the most common genes and DNA from the rows behind it. What appears here as the V and J calls and clone size reflects TCRdb's work, not the paper's. The sample has 850,000 to 1,300,000 distinct CDR3 sequences on record, under 55% of them singletons. The top ten clonotypes cover 18% of the sample.

The sample originates from a study of blood T cells in healthy people across ages (dated by TCRdb to the mid-2010s). Background on the whole study: In model experiments, roughly one uniquely barcoded TCR beta cDNA molecule per two T cells was captured by template switching. Age-related changes in TCR beta repertoire diversity were measured in the study by deep sequencing normalized with unique cDNA molecular identifiers. Four age groups were formed from the donors: young (average roughly 16 years), middle-aged (approximately 42), aged (about 62) and long-lived (roughly 81). To avoid experimental bias, donors of different ages were randomly spread across the sequencing lanes. For two donors (one aged 18 to 29 and one aged 80 or older), the study analyzed two additional independent replicas of 1 million unique cDNA reads from the same blood draw. On the study overall, not on this receptor specifically: The long-lived group showed more naive CD4+ T cells, fewer expanded clones and increased TCR diversity than the aged group, suggesting age selection. Estimates of total diversity based on one million sequenced T cells were regarded as lower bounds and as underestimates. Observed TCR beta diversity per million T cells fell roughly linearly with age, and a significant reduction was already apparent by age roughly 40. Conclusive comparison of naive and antigen-experienced compartments was prevented by the profiling of bulk unsorted PBMCs. Observed TCR beta diversity correlated strongly with the percentage of naive T cells measured by flow cytometry. Because the CMV infection status of the donors was unknown, age-related changes in expanded clonotypes may potentially have been confounded.

V and J lose 1 base and 3 bases, and a span of 10 bases separates them. Its CDR3 holds 14 amino acids, cysteine through phenylalanine. Only the CDR3 DNA stays, 42 bases, in frame from base 1. CDR1 and CDR2 are drawn from the germline V gene: SGHAT, FQNNGV. Systemically healthy Caucasian individuals from Russia, roughly 40 in total and aged roughly 6 to 95 years, were included as donors. Each donor gave 9 to 10 milliliters of peripheral blood, collected into EDTA-treated Vacutainer tubes. PBMCs were isolated by Ficoll-Paque density-gradient centrifugation, with at least 6.5 million obtained per sample. Trizol reagent was used to extract total RNA from the PBMCs, yielding at least 6 micrograms per sample. For every donor, flow cytometry on a PBMC aliquot measured the percentage of naive CD45RAhigh/CD27high T cells.

The sequence is built from TRBV11-2 and TRBJ2-7; a tentative D call is TRBD2 (5 bases match). Sample: blood. This clonotype originated in a woman aged 55-75 years in good health. CDR3 sequence: CASSLGFSDYEQYF. In nucleotide form, the sequence is TGTGCCAGCAGCTTAGGATTTAGCGACTACGAGCAGTACTTC.